The 11 T cell receptor beta chains below all came from one sample that was sequenced in a study of Ad26.COV2.S vaccination and SARS-CoV-2 variants. Documented treatment: roughly 18 received Ad26.COV2.S at low or high dose, single or two shots; several received placebo; per-sample allocation not given. Repertoires come from day 63 after the first vaccine or placebo injection. Profiled with immunoSEQ multiplex PCR; TCRdb holds only in-frame clones, not every one. The profile shows more than 300,000 clones, 85% to 90% of them singletons. Material: peripheral blood, obtained in a trial of Ad26.COV2.S vaccine versus placebo. These receptor sequences come from a person between 18 and 65 years old who received the Ad26.COV2.S COVID-19 vaccine or a placebo.

The rearrangement joins TRBV6-5 to TRBJ1-1; the D is unclear. The CDR3 sequence is 13 residues long. Looked up from germline, CDR1 is MNHEY and CDR2 is SVGAGI. V lost 6 bases, J lost 3 bases, and 11 bases lay in between. The DNA of the CDR3 is TGTGCCAGCAGGAGGGTGGGCCACACTGAAGCTTTCTTT. Translated, it gives CASRRVGHTEAFF.

The chain's CDR3 is CASSVGGGPQETQYF. The CDR3, as DNA: TGTGCCAGCAGCGTCGGGGGGGGCCCCCAAGAGACCCAGTACTTC. The chain joins TRBV9 to TRBJ2-5; 8 nucleotides align to TRBD2. CDR1 is SGDLS and CDR2 is YYNGEE in the germline V gene. V shed 2 bases, J shed 1 base, and the junction held 4 bases outside the gene matches. The CDR3 has 15 residues.

The CDR3 DNA is TGTGCCAGCAGCCAATCTGGAAACACCATATATTTT. This codes for CASSQSGNTIYF. This chain uses TRBV3-1 (or the pseudogene TRBV3-2) with TRBJ1-3; D gene uncertain. CDR3 size: 12 residues. Trimming cost V 2 bases and J 1 base, with 0 bases left between them. CDR1 is LGHDT and CDR2 is YNNKEL in the germline V gene (reference sequence).

The chain recombines TRBV20-1 with TRBJ2-5; perhaps TRBD1 as D (5 bases). Germline V gene lookup returns CDR1 DFQATT and CDR2 SNEGSKA (reference sequence). The V gene lost 3 bases and the J gene lost 4 bases, with 15 bases spanning the gap. This CDR3 has 14 residues. The CDR3 sequence: CSASGRVISETQYF. In DNA, the CDR3 is TGCAGTGCTAGTGGCAGGGTGATATCAGAGACCCAGTACTTC.

DNA for the CDR3: TGTGCCAGCAGCTTAGAGGGGCTCTCCTACAATGAGCAGTTCTTC. Translated, it gives CASSLEGLSYNEQFF. J is TRBJ2-1 and V is TRBV13; D might be TRBD1 (5 bases). The germline V gene has CDR1 PRHDT and CDR2 FYEKMQ (reference sequence). The CDR3 is 15 amino acids. V shed 1 base and J shed 0 bases, with 7 bases lying between them.

The chain recombines TRBV19 with TRBJ2-7; a weak D match, TRBD1 (6 bases). The germline V and J ends were trimmed by 3 bases and 0 bases, with 9 bases remaining between them. The CDR3 has 14 amino acids. Germline assignment: CDR1 LNHDA and CDR2 SQIVND (reference sequence). The CDR3 nucleotides read TGTGCCAGTAGTATCCTAGGGGGCTCCTACGAGCAGTACTTC. It codes for CASSILGGSYEQYF.

The chain is built from TRBV7-6 and TRBJ2-1; unclear D gene. This CDR3 contains 13 residues. V was clipped by 6 bases and J by 7 bases, with 13 bases between them. Germline V gene lookup returns CDR1 SGHVS and CDR2 FNYEAQ. In nucleotides, the CDR3 is TGTGCCAGCAGTTCTAACTCATGGAATGAGCAGTTCTTC. Protein: CASSSNSWNEQFF.

The table lists this clone with a few counts. The rearrangement joins TRBV5-4 to TRBJ1-2; 7 bases fit TRBD1. CDR3 size: 14 residues. The J segment lost 4 bases and the V segment lost 2 bases, leaving 5 bases of the junction unmatched. Germline V CDR1 and CDR2: SGHNT, YYREEE (reference sequence). CDR3 region: CASSFGQVAYGYTF. The CDR3 DNA follows: TGTGCCAGCAGCTTCGGACAGGTTGCCTATGGCTACACCTTC.

A single count supports this clone. This chain links TRBV6-5 with TRBJ2-1; 7 bases fit TRBD1. The CDR3 is 15 amino acids. Germline V CDR1 and CDR2: MNHEY, SVGAGI. V dropped 5 bases and J dropped 4; count of bases not matched to a gene: 8. The CDR3: CASSLGTERYNEQFF. CDR3 in DNA: TGTGCCAGCAGTCTCGGGACAGAAAGATACAATGAGCAGTTCTTC.

The chain uses TRBV4-1 and TRBJ2-7, with TRBD1 matching over 7 bases. In germline, CDR1 is MGHRA, CDR2 YSYEKL. The CDR3 covers 17 residues. V shed 1 base, J shed 2 bases, and the junction held 11 bases outside the gene matches. The CDR3 protein is CASSQGLGQVRAYEQYF. CDR3 in DNA: TGCGCCAGCAGCCAAGGGCTCGGACAGGTCAGAGCCTACGAGCAGTACTTC.

The chain employs TRBV7-6 and TRBJ2-1, with D maybe TRBD2 (5 bases). Deletions cut 1 base from V and 10 bases from J, with 20 bases between. This CDR3 has 16 residues. The germline V gene encodes CDR1 SGHVS and CDR2 FNYEAQ. Here the CDR3 DNA reads TGTGCCAGCAGCTTAGAGCGGAGCGGACCGAGTAGGGAGCAGTTCTTC. It translates to CASSLERSGPSREQFF.